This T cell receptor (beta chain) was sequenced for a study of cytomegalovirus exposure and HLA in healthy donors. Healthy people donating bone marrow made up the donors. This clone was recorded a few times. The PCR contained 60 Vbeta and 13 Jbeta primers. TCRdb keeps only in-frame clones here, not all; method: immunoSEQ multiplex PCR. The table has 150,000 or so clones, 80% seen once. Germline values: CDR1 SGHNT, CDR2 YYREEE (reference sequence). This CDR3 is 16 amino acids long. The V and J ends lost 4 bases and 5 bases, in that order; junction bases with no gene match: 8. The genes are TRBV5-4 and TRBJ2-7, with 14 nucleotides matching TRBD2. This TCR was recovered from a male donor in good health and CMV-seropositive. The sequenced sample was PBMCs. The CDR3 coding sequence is TGTGCCAGCAGCCCTGGGACTAGCGGGAGAGTCGACGAGCAGTACTTC. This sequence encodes CASSPGTSGRVDEQYF.